This is a list of T cell receptor beta chains from one sample in a study of T cell responses to AZD1222 COVID-19 vaccine. The repertoire was sequenced with immunoSEQ multiplex PCR; TCRdb's copy has only in-frame clones and lacks some. The data show around 160,000 clones, approximately 78% seen once. The sample consisted of peripheral blood, taken on day 0 of MenACWY control vaccination. The receptors originated from an adult in good health. CDR3s include the opening cysteine and the closing phenylalanine or tryptophan. The order of the fields is D gene, clone size, V gene, J gene, CDR3 length, CDR3 DNA, CDR3 protein. D genes are given only for firm matches. Size values are once, few and many counts, or a class for expanded clones, and some rows have none.

D: NA; size: NA; V: TRBV12-5; J: TRBJ2-1; length: 13; DNA: TGTGCTAGTGGTTCTTCGCAATACAATGAGCAGTTCTTC; CDR3: CASGSSQYNEQFF
D: NA; size: NA; V: TRBV14; J: TRBJ2-5; length: 12; DNA: TGTGCCAGCAGCCACTACCAAGAGACCCAGTACTTC; CDR3: CASSHYQETQYF
D: NA; size: once; V: TRBV24-1; J: TRBJ1-2; length: 13; DNA: TGTGCCACCAGTGTGTCAGACAGCTATGGCTACACCTTC; CDR3: CATSVSDSYGYTF
D: NA; size: NA; V: TRBV15; J: TRBJ1-1; length: 18; DNA: TGTGCCACCAGCCCCTACCCCTCCTACAGCGGACGAAACACTGAAGCTTTCTTT; CDR3: CATSPYPSYSGRNTEAFF
D: TRBD2; size: once; V: TRBV19; J: TRBJ2-2; length: 15; DNA: TGTGCCAGTAGGGCCCGGGGGGTGAACACCGGGGAGCTGTTTTTT; CDR3: CASRARGVNTGELFF
D: TRBD2; size: NA; V: TRBV27; J: TRBJ2-5; length: 19; DNA: TGTGCCAGCAGTTCAACCCCGGGACTAGCGGGGGGGAACCGAGGACCCCAGTACTTC; CDR3: CASSSTPGLAGGNRGPQYF
D: NA; size: few; V: TRBV7-8; J: TRBJ1-3; length: 15; DNA: TGTGCCAGCAGCCGCACAGGGAGCCCTGGAAACACCATATATTTT; CDR3: CASSRTGSPGNTIYF
D: NA; size: NA; V: TRBV5-1; J: TRBJ2-2; length: 13; DNA: TGCGCCAGCCGCATAGGCGGCACCGGGGAGCTGTTTTTT; CDR3: CASRIGGTGELFF
D: NA; size: few; V: TRBV6-1; J: TRBJ1-2; length: 13; DNA: TGTGCCAGCAGTGAAGGGGACGTAGGCGGCTACACCTTC; CDR3: CASSEGDVGGYTF
D: TRBD2; size: NA; V: TRBV19; J: TRBJ2-5; length: 14; DNA: TGTGCCAGTAGTGCCCGAGCGGGGTGGGAGACCCAGTACTTC; CDR3: CASSARAGWETQYF
D: NA; size: NA; V: TRBV3-1/TRBV3-2; J: TRBJ1-1; length: 14; DNA: TGTGCCAGCAGCCAACAGGGAATAAACACTGAAGCTTTCTTT; CDR3: CASSQQGINTEAFF
D: NA; size: NA; V: TRBV10-2; J: TRBJ1-1; length: 15; DNA: TGCGCCAGCAGTGACCTCAGGGTAGTGAACACTGAAGCTTTCTTT; CDR3: CASSDLRVVNTEAFF
D: NA; size: NA; V: TRBV16; J: TRBJ1-1; length: 18; DNA: TGTGCCAGCAGCCAACCCTTCTCGTCTAGGATGCGGAACACTGAAGCTTTCTTT; CDR3: CASSQPFSSRMRNTEAFF
D: NA; size: once; V: TRBV15; J: TRBJ1-1; length: 10; DNA: TGTGCCACCAGCATGCTTGAAGCTTTCTTT; CDR3: CATSMLEAFF
D: NA; size: NA; V: TRBV4-2; J: TRBJ1-4; length: 14; DNA: TGTGCCAGCAGCCAAGACGCACTTAATGAAAAACTGTTTTTT; CDR3: CASSQDALNEKLFF
D: NA; size: NA; V: TRBV6-5; J: TRBJ1-1; length: 12; DNA: TGTGCCAGCGGGACTCCGTACACTGAAGCTTTCTTT; CDR3: CASGTPYTEAFF
D: TRBD1; size: once; V: TRBV19; J: TRBJ1-2; length: 15; DNA: TGTGCCAGTAGTGTCGTACAGGGGGCCGGCTATGGCTACACCTTC; CDR3: CASSVVQGAGYGYTF
D: NA; size: NA; V: TRBV29-1; J: TRBJ1-1; length: 10; DNA: TGCAGCGTTGAGTACCCTGAAGCTTTCTTT; CDR3: CSVEYPEAFF
D: NA; size: once; V: TRBV5-1; J: TRBJ2-3; length: 14; DNA: TGCGCCAGCAGCTTGGAGGAAAGCACAGATACGCAGTATTTT; CDR3: CASSLEESTDTQYF
D: NA; size: NA; V: TRBV5-1; J: TRBJ1-1; length: 14; DNA: TGCGCCAGCAGCCGTGACAGCATGAACACTGAAGCTTTCTTT; CDR3: CASSRDSMNTEAFF
D: TRBD1; size: NA; V: TRBV30; J: TRBJ1-6; length: 14; DNA: TGTGCCTGGGGACGGACAGGGCGTAAATCACCCCTCCACTTT; CDR3: CAWGRTGRKSPLHF
D: TRBD1; size: NA; V: TRBV27; J: TRBJ2-6; length: 17; DNA: TGTGCCAGCAGTTTCCGGGACAGGGGGCCTGGGGCCAACGTCCTGACTTTC; CDR3: CASSFRDRGPGANVLTF
D: NA; size: NA; V: TRBV7-9; J: TRBJ2-1; length: 16; DNA: TGTGCCAGCAGCTTCAGGGGCGTCTACTCCTACAATGAGCAGTTCTTC; CDR3: CASSFRGVYSYNEQFF
D: NA; size: once; V: TRBV3-1/TRBV3-2; J: TRBJ1-6; length: 14; DNA: TGTGCCAGCAGCCAAGGATGGGGCAATTCACCCCTCCACTTT; CDR3: CASSQGWGNSPLHF
D: NA; size: NA; V: TRBV28; J: TRBJ1-4; length: 16; DNA: TGTGCCAGCAGTTTAGATATATCTGCAACTAATGAAAAACTGTTTTTT; CDR3: CASSLDISATNEKLFF
D: NA; size: few; V: TRBV2; J: TRBJ1-6; length: 12; DNA: TGTGCCAGCAGACCGGACCAGGGACCCCTCCACTTT; CDR3: CASRPDQGPLHF
D: NA; size: NA; V: TRBV13; J: TRBJ2-7; length: 14; DNA: TGTGCCAGCAGCTTAGGCCTATCAGGGGTCGAGCAGTACTTC; CDR3: CASSLGLSGVEQYF
D: NA; size: NA; V: TRBV4-1; J: TRBJ2-1; length: 15; DNA: TGCGCCAGCAGCCAAGTTACGGGACTTAGACGGGAGCAGTTCTTC; CDR3: CASSQVTGLRREQFF
D: TRBD1; size: NA; V: TRBV27; J: TRBJ1-2; length: 14; DNA: TGTGCCAGCAGTCCCCAGGGGGCGCGGCGCGGCTACACCTTC; CDR3: CASSPQGARRGYTF
D: NA; size: NA; V: TRBV24-1; J: TRBJ2-1; length: 16; DNA: TGTGCCACCAGTGATTTGAGGGGTACAGGATACAATGAGCAGTTCTTC; CDR3: CATSDLRGTGYNEQFF
D: NA; size: NA; V: TRBV19; J: TRBJ1-1; length: 12; DNA: TGTGCCAGTAGTATAGGCGCGGCTGGAGCTTTCTTT; CDR3: CASSIGAAGAFF
D: NA; size: NA; V: TRBV6-5; J: TRBJ1-2; length: 14; DNA: TGTGCCAGCAGTTACTCATGGGATAACTATGGCTACACCTTC; CDR3: CASSYSWDNYGYTF
D: NA; size: NA; V: TRBV3-1/TRBV3-2; J: TRBJ1-4; length: 13; DNA: TGTGCCAGCAGCCCCCGACTTGATGAAAAACTGTTTTTT; CDR3: CASSPRLDEKLFF
D: TRBD2; size: NA; V: TRBV3-1/TRBV3-2; J: TRBJ2-5; length: 16; DNA: TGTGCCAGCAGCCAAGCCCTCGGACTAGCTAGGAAGACCCAGTACTTC; CDR3: CASSQALGLARKTQYF
D: NA; size: NA; V: TRBV3-1/TRBV3-2; J: TRBJ2-1; length: 15; DNA: TGTGCCAGCAGCCCTCAGGGGAGTTTAAACAATGAGCAGTTCTTC; CDR3: CASSPQGSLNNEQFF
D: NA; size: NA; V: TRBV18; J: TRBJ1-5; length: 14; DNA: TGTGCCAGCTCACCCACTGGGGCAAATCAGCCCCAGCATTTT; CDR3: CASSPTGANQPQHF
D: NA; size: NA; V: TRBV6-4; J: TRBJ1-2; length: 12; DNA: TGTGCCAGCAGCCACGACGGGGTCGGCTACACCTTC; CDR3: CASSHDGVGYTF
D: TRBD1; size: NA; V: TRBV5-1; J: TRBJ1-1; length: 18; DNA: TGCGCCAGCAGAGCTACTTCCAGGGGGTGGAATGTGAACACTGAAGCTTTCTTT; CDR3: CASRATSRGWNVNTEAFF
D: NA; size: NA; V: TRBV7-9; J: TRBJ1-5; length: 15; DNA: TGTGCCAGCAGGGCAGGGTCCATCGGCAATCAGCCCCAGCATTTT; CDR3: CASRAGSIGNQPQHF
D: NA; size: NA; V: TRBV25-1; J: TRBJ1-6; length: 15; DNA: TGTGCCAGCAGTGATGGGAGCTCCTATAATTCACCCCTCCACTTT; CDR3: CASSDGSSYNSPLHF
D: NA; size: NA; V: TRBV18; J: TRBJ1-6; length: 16; DNA: TGTGCCAGCTCACCGGGGAAAGGCAGGGCAAGTTCACCCCTCCACTTT; CDR3: CASSPGKGRASSPLHF
D: NA; size: few; V: TRBV11-1; J: TRBJ1-1; length: 13; DNA: TGTGCCAGCAGCTTAGGGCGCAGGGTCCCAGCTTTCTTT; CDR3: CASSLGRRVPAFF
D: NA; size: NA; V: TRBV7-2; J: TRBJ2-7; length: 16; DNA: TGTGCCAGCAGCTCCGAAGGGGGGGGACACCCCTACGAGCAGTACTTC; CDR3: CASSSEGGGHPYEQYF
D: NA; size: once; V: TRBV11-1; J: TRBJ2-5; length: 19; DNA: TGTGCCAGCAGCTTAGCGGTCGGTGAGCGACGGAGCTTTACGGAGACCCAGTACTTC; CDR3: CASSLAVGERRSFTETQYF
D: TRBD1; size: NA; V: TRBV6-6; J: TRBJ1-2; length: 15; DNA: TGTGCCAGCAGCTCCGGGACAGGGGGCTCCTATGGCTACACCTTC; CDR3: CASSSGTGGSYGYTF
D: NA; size: NA; V: TRBV6-2/TRBV6-3; J: TRBJ1-1; length: 14; DNA: TGTGCCAGCAGTTACACGCGGGTGGACACTGAAGCTTTCTTT; CDR3: CASSYTRVDTEAFF
D: NA; size: once; V: TRBV7-2; J: TRBJ1-5; length: 16; DNA: TGTGCCAGCAGCTTAGGTTCACAGGTGCAGAGTCAGCCCCAGCATTTT; CDR3: CASSLGSQVQSQPQHF
D: TRBD1; size: NA; V: TRBV19; J: TRBJ1-6; length: 14; DNA: TGTGCCAGCCAGACAGGGCCTCAGAATTCACCCCTCCACTTT; CDR3: CASQTGPQNSPLHF
D: TRBD1; size: NA; V: TRBV18; J: TRBJ1-1; length: 18; DNA: TGTGCCAGCTCATCCCTACGGGACAGCCCAATTTTGAACACTGAAGCTTTCTTT; CDR3: CASSSLRDSPILNTEAFF
D: TRBD2; size: NA; V: TRBV7-8; J: TRBJ2-5; length: 15; DNA: TGTGCCAGCAGCAGAAAACTAGCGGACAAAGAGACCCAGTACTTC; CDR3: CASSRKLADKETQYF
D: TRBD1; size: NA; V: TRBV28; J: TRBJ2-5; length: 13; DNA: TGTGCCAGCAGTCTTGTACGGACAGGGAACCAGTACTTC; CDR3: CASSLVRTGNQYF
D: NA; size: NA; V: TRBV19; J: TRBJ1-5; length: 15; DNA: TGTGCCGCAAACCAGGAACCCCATAGCAATCAGCCCCAGCATTTT; CDR3: CAANQEPHSNQPQHF
D: NA; size: NA; V: TRBV11-2; J: TRBJ1-2; length: 13; DNA: TGTGCCAGCAGCCAGGGAGGGTACTATGGCTACACCTTC; CDR3: CASSQGGYYGYTF
D: NA; size: NA; V: TRBV18; J: TRBJ1-5; length: 14; DNA: TGTGCCAGCTCAGATTGGGGGGCCAATCAGCCCCAGCATTTT; CDR3: CASSDWGANQPQHF